This T cell receptor (beta chain) was documented in a study of T cell changes during pregnancy in multiple sclerosis. CDR3 size: 13 residues. Germline V lookup: CDR1 SGHTA, CDR2 FQGNSA. Trimming shortened V by 5 bases and J by 2 bases, and 10 bases separated the two germline ends. Libraries were prepared by immunoSEQ multiplex PCR; TCRdb keeps only in-frame clonotypes and omits some of them. Among fewer than 70,000 clones, around 87% were seen once, and the ten largest hold approximately 5.3%. Material for sequencing was peripheral blood from another person, used as feeder cells. The TCR was taken from a human donor whose cells served as feeder cells for cultures in a pregnancy study. The V gene is TRBV7-2, the J gene TRBJ2-7; D is unresolved. CDR3 bases: TGTGCCAGCAGCCTAGGACGTGCCTACGAGCAGTACTTC. Its protein is CASSLGRAYEQYF.